These T cell receptor beta chains were read from a single sample in a study of T cell responses to AZD1222 COVID-19 vaccine. The protocol was immunoSEQ multiplex PCR, while the TCRdb copy is restricted to in-frame clones and leaves out a portion. The table has 100,000 to 150,000 clones, 84% seen once. The source was peripheral blood, collected 28 days after the second AZD1222 dose. These receptors were collected from an adult who received the AZD1222 COVID-19 vaccine. The CDR3 runs from the conserved cysteine through the conserved F or W. A D gene is named only where the DNA matches it firmly. A clone size is listed for some rows: how often the clone was seen (once, few, many), or a class if it is expanded.

size	D	V	J	CDR3	DNA
NA	TRBD2	TRBV27	TRBJ2-2	CATTGGFITGELFF	TGTGCCACCACCGGGGGGTTTATTACCGGGGAGCTGTTTTTT
NA	NA	TRBV29-1	TRBJ1-5	CSVKDSLNQPQHF	TGCAGCGTTAAGGACAGCCTGAATCAGCCCCAGCATTTT
few	NA	TRBV3-1/TRBV3-2	TRBJ2-3	CASSQMLPPDTQYF	TGTGCCAGCAGCCAAATGTTGCCCCCAGATACGCAGTATTTT
NA	NA	TRBV6-5	TRBJ2-5	CASTRGRFSETQYF	TGTGCCAGCACCCGGGGCCGTTTCTCAGAGACCCAGTACTTC
NA	TRBD1	TRBV19	TRBJ2-7	CASQRGLHDYEQYF	TGTGCCAGTCAAAGGGGGCTACACGATTACGAGCAGTACTTC
NA	TRBD1	TRBV10-3	TRBJ1-1	CAISVTGGAEAFF	TGTGCCATCAGTGTGACAGGGGGAGCTGAAGCTTTCTTT
NA	TRBD2	TRBV7-3	TRBJ2-1	CASSPILAGGQNEQFF	TGTGCCAGCAGCCCGATACTAGCGGGGGGGCAGAATGAGCAGTTCTTC
NA	NA	TRBV6-2/TRBV6-3	TRBJ1-1	CASSPTGGRGAFF	TGTGCCAGCAGTCCCACGGGGGGGAGAGGAGCTTTCTTT
NA	NA	TRBV9	TRBJ1-3	CASSVGGAFGNTIYF	TGTGCCAGCAGCGTAGGGGGGGCGTTTGGAAACACCATATATTTT
NA	NA	TRBV2	TRBJ1-1	CASKGRLVEAFF	TGTGCCAGCAAAGGACGGTTGGTCGAAGCTTTCTTT
NA	TRBD2	TRBV27	TRBJ2-1	CASRAIIAGGRNEQFF	TGTGCCAGCAGGGCAATCATAGCGGGGGGGCGGAATGAGCAGTTCTTC
NA	NA	TRBV15	TRBJ2-7	CATSRGGEFYEQYF	TGTGCCACCAGCAGGGGCGGGGAGTTCTACGAGCAGTACTTC
NA	TRBD1	TRBV10-3	TRBJ2-1	CAVLRETGVLDEQFF	TGTGCCGTCCTCCGAGAGACAGGGGTATTGGACGAGCAGTTCTTC
NA	NA	TRBV28	TRBJ1-2	CASSSGARDGAKYGYTF	TGTGCCAGCTCATCTGGGGCGCGGGACGGGGCTAAGTATGGCTACACCTTC
once	TRBD2	TRBV6-2/TRBV6-3	TRBJ2-1	CASSSGTTHNNEQFF	TGTGCCAGCAGCAGCGGGACCACGCACAACAATGAGCAGTTCTTC
NA	NA	TRBV7-3	TRBJ2-2	CASRPDGNTGELFF	TGTGCCAGCAGGCCCGACGGGAACACCGGGGAGCTGTTTTTT
once	TRBD1	TRBV6-5	TRBJ2-2	CASVATGETGELFF	TGTGCCAGCGTCGCGACAGGGGAGACCGGGGAGCTGTTTTTT
few	NA	TRBV2	TRBJ1-2	CASSITPALYGYTF	TGTGCCAGCAGTATTACCCCGGCCCTCTATGGCTACACCTTC